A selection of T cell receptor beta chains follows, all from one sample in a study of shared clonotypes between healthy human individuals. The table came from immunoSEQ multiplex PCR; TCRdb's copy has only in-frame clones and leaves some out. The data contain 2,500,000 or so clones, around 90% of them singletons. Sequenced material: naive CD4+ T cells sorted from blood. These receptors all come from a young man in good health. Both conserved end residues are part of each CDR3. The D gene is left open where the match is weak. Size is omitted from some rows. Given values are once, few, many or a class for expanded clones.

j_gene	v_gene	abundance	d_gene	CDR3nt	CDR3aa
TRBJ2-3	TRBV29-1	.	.	TGCAGCGTTGTCTGGTCTAGCACAGATACGCAGTATTTT	CSVVWSSTDTQYF
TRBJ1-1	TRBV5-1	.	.	TGCGCCAGCAGCTTGTCCCCTTCCGGGACCGAGAACACTGAAGCTTTCTTT	CASSLSPSGTENTEAFF
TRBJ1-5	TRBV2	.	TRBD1	TGTGCCAGCAGTCGGACAGGGTACGAGCAGCCCCAGCATTTT	CASSRTGYEQPQHF
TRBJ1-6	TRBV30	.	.	TGTGCCTGGACTGTGGGAGGGTTGAATAATTCACCCCTCCACTTT	CAWTVGGLNNSPLHF
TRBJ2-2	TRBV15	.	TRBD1	TGTGCCACCAGCAGCGGGACAGGGTACGGAGTCGCGAACACCGGGGAGCTGTTTTTT	CATSSGTGYGVANTGELFF
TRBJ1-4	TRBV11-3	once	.	TGTGCCAGCAGCTTAAGGCAGAGATATGAAAAACTGTTTTTT	CASSLRQRYEKLFF
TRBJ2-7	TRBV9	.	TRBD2	TGTGCCAGCAGCGTGACTAGCGGGAGCGGGGAGCAGTACTTC	CASSVTSGSGEQYF
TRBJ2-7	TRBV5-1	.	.	TGCGCCAGCAGCTTGGGCAGGGAATACGAGCAGTACTTC	CASSLGREYEQYF
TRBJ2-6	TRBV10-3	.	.	TGTGCCATCAGTCCGATGACAGGAAGAGCTACTGGGGCCAACGTCCTGACTTTC	CAISPMTGRATGANVLTF
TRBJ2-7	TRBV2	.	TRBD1	TGTGCCACCCTTCCCGGGACAGGGAGGGACGAGCAGTACTTC	CATLPGTGRDEQYF
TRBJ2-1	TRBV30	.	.	TGTGCCTGGAGTCCGCGATTGGGGAATGAGCAGTTCTTC	CAWSPRLGNEQFF
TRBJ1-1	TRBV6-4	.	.	TGTGCCAGCAGCTCGACGGCGAACACTGAAGCTTTCTTT	CASSSTANTEAFF